At least ten counts were recorded for the clone carrying this T cell receptor (beta chain). Sequencing was done on patients that had shown CD8+CD57+ cell expansion by flow cytometry. TCR beta VDJ combinations and CDR3 sequences were profiled from genomic DNA. TCRdb used MiXCR to reprocess the reads, holding one entry per CDR3 protein. The table includes about 160,000 distinct CDR3 sequences, about 50% detected once. This entry is derived from a study of CD8+CD57+ T cells in acquired aplastic anemia. Across the study: On average, sorted CD4+ and CD8+ cells gave about 2.9 ug of DNA.

The CDR3 length is 11 residues. The germline CDR1 and CDR2 sequences are LGHNT and FRNRAP. Trimming shortened V by 4 bases and J by 11 bases, and 11 bases separated the two germline ends. This chain links TRBV12-5 with TRBJ1-1; D uncertain. Sequencing was carried out using sorted CD4+, CD8+, or CD8+CD57+ T cells (not recorded which) from PBMCs. This TCR was recovered from a human donor with aplastic anemia. The CDR3 protein is CASGSGLAAFF. The CDR3 DNA follows: TGTGCTAGTGGTTCAGGATTGGCGGCTTTCTTT.